Below, 16 T cell receptor beta chains from the same sample are listed, as sequenced in a study of spatial heterogeneity in lung cancer. TCRdb called the 5' RACE reads again in MiXCR, with one record for every CDR3 protein. The sample contains more than 60,000 distinct CDR3 sequences, under 8.5% of which appear only once. Time point noted: sample taken at primary tumor resection. This sample comprised PBMCs, obtained at surgery. These receptors were taken from a male donor with early-stage non-small cell lung cancer.

This clonotype was observed many times. The rearrangement uses TRBV5-1 and TRBJ1-1; TRBD1 agrees at 10 bases. This CDR3 is 18 amino acids long. With V trimmed by 3 bases and J by 4 bases, 15 bases remained unmatched. The germline V gene has CDR1 SGHRS and CDR2 YFSETQ. The CDR3 bases are TGCGCCAGCAGCTGGTCCCGGGACAGGGGCTCGCTGGGCACTGAAGCTTTCTTT. Translated, it gives CASSWSRDRGSLGTEAFF.

This chain connects TRBV6-6 to TRBJ1-3; D is uncertain. Trimming took off 4 bases at V and 0 bases at J, with 13 bases between the two ends. The CDR3 sequence is 16 residues long. Germline V CDR1 and CDR2: MNHNY, SVGAGI (reference sequence). In nucleotides, the CDR3 is TGTGCCAGCAGTTTAGGGTCGATCTCCTCTGGAAACACCATATATTTT. The encoded protein is CASSLGSISSGNTIYF.

The chain combines TRBV5-5 with TRBJ2-5; D is perhaps TRBD1 (5 bases). V was shortened by 3 bases and J by 4 bases, with 13 bases between the two germline ends. Germline V gene lookup returns CDR1 SGHKS and CDR2 YYEKEE (reference sequence). This CDR3 is built from 14 residues. DNA of the CDR3: TGTGCCAGCAGCTCTCAGACAGAACTAGAGACCCAGTACTTC. As protein: CASSSQTELETQYF.

This clonotype showed up many times. The rearrangement links TRBV10-3 to TRBJ2-7, with D tentatively TRBD2 (5 bases). The germline V gene encodes CDR1 ENHRY and CDR2 SYGVKD. The CDR3 sequence is 14 residues long. V was pared by 4 bases and J by 0 bases, with 10 bases between. In DNA, the CDR3 is TGTGCCATCAGTGCGGCCCGGGACTCCTACGAGCAGTACTTC. This gives the protein CAISAARDSYEQYF.

This clonotype was seen ten or more times. The rearrangement links TRBV29-1 to TRBJ2-1; 10 nucleotides line up with TRBD2. After removal of 1 base from V and 0 bases from J, the junction contained 3 bases not matched to a gene. This CDR3 region has 16 residues. Germline loops: CDR1 SQVTM, CDR2 ANQGSEA. The DNA for the CDR3 is TGCAGCGTTGAAGGGGAGCGGGAGGGCTCCTACAATGAGCAGTTCTTC. This sequence encodes CSVEGEREGSYNEQFF.

This clonotype was detected a few times. The V gene is TRBV12-3 or TRBV12-4, the J gene TRBJ2-2; no reliable D call. CDR3 length: 13 amino acids. V was clipped by 6 bases and J by 5 bases, with 10 bases between them. For the CDR3, the DNA is TGTGCCAGCAGCCCATCGTTGACCGGGGAGCTGTTTTTT. Translating it yields CASSPSLTGELFF.

This clonotype has ten or more counts. The V call is TRBV20-1, the J call TRBJ2-3; the D gene is possibly TRBD1 (5 bases). The CDR3 is made up of 14 amino acids. The ends were cut back, 4 bases at V and 2 bases at J, with 13 bases in the middle. CDR1 is DFQATT, CDR2 SNEGSKA, per germline (reference sequence). The CDR3: CSAKLPGLTDTQYF. The CDR3 nucleotides are TGCAGTGCTAAACTCCCAGGGCTCACAGATACGCAGTATTTT.

This clonotype was observed a few times. This chain links TRBV12-5 with TRBJ2-3, with D uncertain. The germline gives CDR1 LGHNT, CDR2 FRNRAP. Trimming shortened V by 0 bases and J by 0 bases, and 13 bases separated the two germline ends. The CDR3 is 17 residues long. CDR3 residues: CASGLVRVEPSTDTQYF. CDR3 sequence (DNA): TGTGCTAGTGGTTTGGTACGAGTAGAGCCCAGCACAGATACGCAGTATTTT.

This clonotype was counted at least ten times. The V gene is TRBV29-1, the J gene TRBJ1-1; no reliable D call. Trimming took 7 bases from V and 0 from J, leaving 15 bases between them. Germline CDR1 SQVTM, CDR2 ANQGSEA. The CDR3 loop spans 14 amino acids. CDR3 in DNA: TGCAGCGCCTCAAGGACGGTAATGAACACTGAAGCTTTCTTT. Translation: CSASRTVMNTEAFF.

This sequence joins TRBV20-1 and TRBJ1-6; TRBD1 agrees at 8 bases. The CDR3 is made up of 14 amino acids. In germline, CDR1 is DFQATT, CDR2 SNEGSKA (reference sequence). The junction had 11 bases not matched to a gene; V was cut back by 6 bases and J by 10 bases. The chain's CDR3 is CSASIDRGGSPLHF. The CDR3 coding sequence is TGCAGTGCCTCCATAGACAGGGGAGGGTCACCCCTCCACTTT.

V is TRBV20-1 and J is TRBJ2-4, with TRBD1 matching 10 bases. CDR3 length: 19 residues. Germline values: CDR1 DFQATT, CDR2 SNEGSKA (reference sequence). V lost 0 bases to trimming and J lost 0 bases; unmatched junction nucleotides: 11. CDR3 bases: TGCAGTGCTAGAGATGTTCTCGGGACAGGGGCTCGAGCCAAAAACATTCAGTACTTC. Protein product: CSARDVLGTGARAKNIQYF.

This clonotype was detected ten times or more. The chain is built from TRBV10-3 and TRBJ1-1; no clear D. Trimming shortened V by 11 bases and J by 3 bases, and 13 bases separated the two germline ends. CDR1 and CDR2 from the germline V gene are ENHRY and SYGVKD. There are 12 residues in the CDR3. The CDR3 reads CAAGPQYTEAFF. The CDR3 bases are TGTGCCGCCGGTCCTCAATACACTGAAGCTTTCTTT.

This clonotype showed up just a few times. The CDR3 coding sequence is TGTGCCAGCAGCTCTGGGTATAGCACAGATACGCAGTATTTT. It codes for CASSSGYSTDTQYF. The chain is built from TRBV7-3 and TRBJ2-3, with D hard to call. CDR1 and CDR2 (germline): SGHTA, FQGTGA. V was clipped by 4 bases and J by 0 bases, with 8 bases between them. This CDR3 spans 14 amino acids.

This clonotype was observed a handful of times. V is TRBV7-9 and J is TRBJ1-4; D is unresolved. This CDR3 is 12 amino acids long. The germline V gene has CDR1 SEHNR and CDR2 FQNEAQ (reference sequence). The ends were cut back, 9 bases at V and 5 bases at J, with 10 bases in the middle. The CDR3 sequence is CARDGPNEKLFF. DNA of the CDR3: TGTGCCAGAGACGGACCCAATGAAAAACTGTTTTTT.

The chain joins TRBV24-1 to TRBJ2-1, with D unclear. The V and J ends lost 3 bases and 10 bases respectively, with 9 bases between them. Germline V lookup: CDR1 KGHDR, CDR2 SFDVKD. CDR3 length: 12 amino acids. CDR3 sequence (DNA): TGTGCCACCAGTGATCGTGAGGAAGAGCAGTTCTTC. Amino acids: CATSDREEEQFF.

This clonotype was seen more than once but under ten times. This sequence joins TRBV7-3 and TRBJ1-1; a weak D match, TRBD1 (5 bases). Per germline, CDR1 SGHTA and CDR2 FQGTGA. The CDR3 sequence is 14 residues long. The V gene lost 5 bases and the J gene lost 2 bases, with 12 bases spanning the gap. The CDR3 DNA follows: TGTGCCAGCAGCCTAGATGGGGCCAACACTGAAGCTTTCTTT. Its translation is CASSLDGANTEAFF.